Ten or more counts support the clone carrying this T cell receptor beta chain. One entry per CDR3 protein, called by TCRdb with MiXCR from the 5' RACE reads. Here the sample spans more than 40,000 distinct CDR3 sequences, less than 35% being singletons. V was clipped by 4 bases and J by 6 bases; unmatched bases: 12. From germline, CDR1 is LGHDT and CDR2 YNNKEL (reference sequence). The CDR3 has 15 amino acids. The chain joins TRBV3-1 to TRBJ2-7, with 7 bases identical to TRBD1. The clonotype originates from a female donor with breast cancer. Sample: memory CD4+ T cells sorted from a lymph node. Subset: memory CD4+ T cells, CD4+CD45RO+CD25-. The CDR3 loop is CASSLSTGVEGEQYF. For the CDR3, the DNA is TGTGCCAGCAGCCTTTCCACAGGGGTAGAAGGCGAGCAGTACTTC.